This entry is about one T cell receptor beta chain. No cognate antigen has been identified for it. Base qualities are not recorded, but no much larger clone differs from it by a single base. This record belongs to a study of cytotoxic CD8 clonotypes in ibrutinib-treated CLL (dated by TCRdb to the early 2020s). General notes on the study: The cohort included about 15 treatment-naive and fewer than 12 relapsed/refractory patients; 17 were IGHV unmutated. Partial responses were observed in about 25 patients and complete responses in 2; after a median follow-up of about 69 months, remission was maintained in approximately 14 patients and progression was observed in about twelve. The response samples were drawn at a median of roughly eleven months into treatment, with a range of roughly 6 to 40 months. On average, each sample yielded around 230,000 productive templates and over 90,000 productive rearrangements. Longitudinal samples were obtainable from about 30% of the 86 participants in the trial. Cryopreserved peripheral blood mononuclear cells were collected before treatment, at response, and at either disease progression or sustained remission. Patients were still on ibrutinib when every remission and progressive disease sample was collected.

On a MiSeq, deep resolution sequencing aimed for a depth between 1 in 1 million and 1 in 200,000 T cells, with each clonotype covered approximately 9.2x on average. The immunoSEQ hsTCRB Kit was used to generate TCR beta libraries. From the authors' description of their analysis: ImmunoSEQ Data Assistant and ImmunoSEQ Analyzer were used for data analysis, and V, D and J genes were assigned according to IMGT definitions. Clonality was computed as one minus normalized Shannon entropy of productive rearrangement frequencies, ranging from 0 to 1. Only overrepresented clonotypes making up at least 0.05% of each patient's repertoire were included in the public clonotype analysis. Some 13 age-matched healthy donor repertoires from immuneACCESS served as clonality controls. The source is immuneACCESS, and TCRdb retained only in-frame sequences with V and J called. Part of the clones is not carried over; for the studies checked, unresolved V genes explain less than half of this, and the remainder is unexplained. The V and J calls and clone size come from that table; D and trimming were worked out from the DNA. Recorded for this sample are around 250,000 clones; 70% of them occurred a single time. The ten largest clones represent just over 15% of the sample.

In the paper's terms, the time point label means: roughly 25 months on ibrutinib. For TCR beta library preparation, about 2 micrograms of genomic DNA was extracted from cryopreserved PBMCs. Longitudinal blood samples from CLL patients receiving ibrutinib monotherapy were subjected to high-throughput TCR beta sequencing. The patients took part in an open-label, single-center phase 2 trial of ibrutinib monotherapy. The germline V end is reduced by 5 bases and the J end by 8 bases; junction bases left unmatched: 7. Including the terminal cysteine and phenylalanine, the CDR3 comprises 14 residues. Kept here is only the CDR3 DNA, which spans 42 bases and is read in frame from base 1. The germline V gene (reference sequence) specifies LNHDA as CDR1 and SQIVND as CDR2. What the study reported, not specific to this receptor: Public clonotypes were rare and either shrank or stayed stable during treatment, and the rise in clonality at ibrutinib response reflected expansion of private clonotypes. Clonality rose at ibrutinib response, remained stable during sustained remission, and dropped back toward baseline at progression. Lymph node repertoires were not examined, and the timing of sampling was not matched between patients in sustained remission and those whose disease progressed. Baseline clonality was found to be higher than that of age-matched healthy donors and was strongly correlated with circulating CD8+ T-cell counts.

The TCR comes from a human donor with chronic lymphocytic leukemia. The material was PBMCs, obtained after 24 months of ibrutinib treatment. The chain is made from TRBV19 and TRBJ1-4; TRBD1 agrees with 8 junctional bases. The sequenced DNA is TGTGCCAGTAGTCCAGGGGGCGCCTCGGAAAAACTGTTTTTT. This yields the protein CASSPGGASEKLFF.